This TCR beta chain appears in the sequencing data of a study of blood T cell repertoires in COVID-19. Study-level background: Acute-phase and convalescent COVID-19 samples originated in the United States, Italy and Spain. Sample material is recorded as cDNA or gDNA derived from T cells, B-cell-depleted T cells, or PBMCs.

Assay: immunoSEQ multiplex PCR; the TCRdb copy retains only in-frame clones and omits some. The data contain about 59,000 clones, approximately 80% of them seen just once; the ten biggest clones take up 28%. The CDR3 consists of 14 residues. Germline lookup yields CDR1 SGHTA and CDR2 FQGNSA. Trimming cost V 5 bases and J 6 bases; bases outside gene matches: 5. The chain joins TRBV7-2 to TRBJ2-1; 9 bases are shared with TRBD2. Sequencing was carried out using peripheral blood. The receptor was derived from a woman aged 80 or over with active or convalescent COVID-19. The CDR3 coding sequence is TGTGCCAGCAGCCGGGCGGGGGGGTTCAATGAGCAGTTCTTC. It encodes CASSRAGGFNEQFF.